This TCR beta chain is from a study of OX40 agonist ivuxolimab in advanced cancers. Whole-study findings and limits: At doses 0.1 to 3.0 mg/kg, CD4+ and CD8+ clones expanded.

Assay used: immunoSEQ multiplex PCR; TCRdb lists only in-frame clones, some missing. The sample lists 25,000 to 35,000 clones; roughly nine tenths were seen once. Germline assignment: CDR1 MDHEN and CDR2 SYDVKM. This CDR3 spans 15 amino acids. The junction had 6 bases not matched to a gene; V was cut back by 1 base and J by 7 bases. Remarks on this clone: The antigen is not known.

The J gene is TRBJ1-4, the V gene TRBV28, with 7 bases aligning to TRBD1. The clonotype was recovered from an adult with an advanced solid tumor such as melanoma, head and neck, liver or kidney cancer. Here the sequenced sample was CD4+ or CD8+ T cells sorted from blood, taken in a trial of the OX40 agonist ivuxolimab. Here the CDR3 reads CASSLLGGGGEKLFF. CDR3 DNA: TGTGCCAGCAGTTTATTGGGAGGGGGCGGTGAAAAACTGTTTTTT.